What follows are 15 T cell receptor beta chains derived from one specimen sequenced in a study of cytomegalovirus exposure and HLA in healthy donors. Libraries were prepared by immunoSEQ multiplex PCR; TCRdb keeps only in-frame clonotypes and omits some of them. Found here are some 270,000 clones, 80% to 90% of them singletons; the top ten hold around 1%. Input material: PBMCs. The source of these receptors is a woman under 30 in good health and CMV-seronegative.

The rearrangement uses TRBV6-5 and TRBJ2-7; TRBD1 might be the D (6 bases). Germline assignment: CDR1 MNHEY and CDR2 SVGAGI. The CDR3 is 16 amino acids. V was shortened by 2 bases and J by 0 bases, with 14 bases between the two germline ends. Here the CDR3 reads CASSYRGYQSSYEQYF. The CDR3 DNA reads as TGTGCCAGCAGTTACAGGGGGTACCAATCCTCCTACGAGCAGTACTTC.

This chain uses TRBV5-1 with TRBJ2-7; TRBD1 agrees at 9 bases. Germline V gene data show CDR1 as SGHRS and CDR2 as YFSETQ. This CDR3 has 16 amino acids. V dropped 4 bases and J dropped 1; count of bases not matched to a gene: 9. CDR3 in DNA: TGCGCCAGCAGCCCCCCAGGACAGGGGCATTCCTACGAGCAGTACTTC. Amino acid sequence: CASSPPGQGHSYEQYF.

The rearrangement uses TRBV7-3 and TRBJ2-7, with 8 bases identical to TRBD2. This CDR3 has 14 amino acids. Trimming removed 5 bases from V and 4 bases from J; junction bases left unmatched: 7. Germline CDR1 SGHTA, CDR2 FQGTGA. CDR3 DNA sequence: TGTGCCAGCAGCGTCAACGGGGGGGCTTACGAGCAGTACTTC. Its protein is CASSVNGGAYEQYF.

The chain is built from TRBV13 and TRBJ1-1, with 11 bases matching TRBD1. Germline V gene data show CDR1 as PRHDT and CDR2 as FYEKMQ (reference sequence). V gave up 5 bases and J gave up 0 bases; unmatched junction bases: 5. This CDR3 contains 16 residues. CDR3 coding DNA: TGTGCCAGCAGCCCCCGGACAGGGGGCGTGAACACTGAAGCTTTCTTT. It specifies CASSPRTGGVNTEAFF. Full variable domain (rest looked up from reference TRBV13 and TRBJ1-1): AAGVIQSPRHLIKEKRETATLKCYPIPRHDTVYWYQQGPGQDPQFLISFYEKMQSDKGSIPDRFSAQQFSDYHSELNMSSLELGDSALYFCASSPRTGGVNTEAFFGQGTRLTVV.

J is TRBJ2-5 and V is TRBV11-2, with 13 bases matching TRBD2. Germline CDR1 and CDR2: SGHAT and FQNNGV. The CDR3 consists of 17 residues. V was clipped by 3 bases and J by 3 bases; unmatched bases: 7. The CDR3 reads CASSFTAGTSGKETQYF. CDR3 DNA: TGTGCCAGCAGCTTCACCGCGGGGACTAGCGGGAAAGAGACCCAGTACTTC.

V gene TRBV5-6 combines with J gene TRBJ1-2; 8 positions agree with TRBD1. Trimming took 2 bases from V and 8 from J; bases not matched to a gene: 5. Germline V CDR1 and CDR2: SGHDT, YYEEEE. CDR3 length: 13 amino acids. This chain's CDR3 is CASSFGQGNGYTF. CDR3 nucleotide sequence: TGTGCCAGCAGCTTCGGACAGGGTAACGGCTACACCTTC.

The chain recombines TRBV21-1 with TRBJ2-7; the table assigns TRBD2, which was not confirmed against the DNA. TRBV21-1 is a pseudogene locus. This CDR3 has 16 amino acids. CDR3: CASSLRWPAISYEQYF. CDR3 DNA: TGTGCCAGCAGCCTCAGATGGCCAGCGATCTCCTACGAGCAGTACTTC.

V gene TRBV6-1 combines with J gene TRBJ2-5; 13 bases match TRBD2. The CDR3 is 15 amino acids. The ends lost 7 bases at V and 2 bases at J; junction bases unmatched: 4. Germline CDR1 is MNHNS and CDR2 is SASEGT. CDR3 sequence reads: CASNPGLAGQETQYF. In nucleotides, the CDR3 is TGTGCCAGCAATCCGGGACTAGCGGGACAAGAGACCCAGTACTTC.

The CDR3 DNA follows: TGTGCCAGCAGTCGACAGGGGGCCACTGAAGCTTTCTTT. As protein: CASSRQGATEAFF. The rearrangement links TRBV2 to TRBJ1-1, with TRBD1 identical over 10 bases. CDR3 length: 13 residues. V lost 5 bases to trimming and J lost 4 bases; unmatched junction nucleotides: 1. The germline V gene has CDR1 SNHLY and CDR2 FYNNEI. Variable domain in full (rest from reference TRBV2 and TRBJ1-1): EPEVTQTPSHQVTQMGQEVILRCVPISNHLYFYWYRQILGQKVEFLVSFYNNEISEKSEIFDDQFSVERPDGSNFTLKIRSTKLEDSAMYFCASSRQGATEAFFGQGTRLTVV.

CDR3 coding DNA: TGTGCCAGCAGAAATCCTACCGTAGGGGGGCAGTACTTC. As protein: CASRNPTVGGQYF. V is TRBV28 and J is TRBJ2-7; possibly TRBD1 for D (6 bases). The germline V gene has CDR1 MDHEN and CDR2 SYDVKM. With 6 bases removed from V and 9 bases from J, the gap between germline ends came to 18 bases. The CDR3 consists of 13 residues.

This clone was counted between two and nine times. V is TRBV5-6 and J is TRBJ2-5, with D possibly matching TRBD2 (5 bases). V was shortened by 1 base and J by 5 bases, with 6 bases between the two germline ends. CDR1 is SGHDT and CDR2 is YYEEEE in the germline V gene. CDR3 length: 12 residues. The CDR3 reads CASSLREETQYF. CDR3 DNA: TGTGCCAGCAGCTTGAGGGAGGAGACCCAGTACTTC.

The chain uses TRBV27 and TRBJ2-1; a possible D gene is TRBD1 (5 bases). Trimming left V 8 bases short and J 0 bases short, with 11 bases between. The CDR3 consists of 14 residues. Germline V lookup: CDR1 MNHEY, CDR2 SMNVEV (reference sequence). The CDR3 nucleotides read TGTGCCAGCGGTAGGGGCCCCTCCTACAATGAGCAGTTCTTC. As protein: CASGRGPSYNEQFF.

The chain employs TRBV5-4 and TRBJ2-1; 8 bases align to TRBD2. Germline loops: CDR1 SGHNT, CDR2 YYREEE (reference sequence). The junction had 6 bases not matched to a gene; V was cut back by 7 bases and J by 0 bases. This CDR3 is 15 amino acids long. This CDR3 reads CASAGRGDSYNEQFF. The CDR3 DNA is TGTGCCAGCGCGGGGCGGGGGGACTCCTACAATGAGCAGTTCTTC.

This clone was counted once. This chain uses TRBV6-6 with TRBJ2-5, with D uncertain. The CDR3 runs to 15 residues. Germline CDR1 and CDR2: MNHNY and SVGAGI (reference sequence). V lost 0 bases, J lost 5 bases, and 13 bases lay in between. The CDR3 region has the DNA TGTGCCAGCAGTTACTCTTGGTCTAATTCGGAGACCCAGTACTTC. It is translated as CASSYSWSNSETQYF.

The chain employs TRBV7-8 and TRBJ2-1; perhaps TRBD2 as D (5 bases). The CDR3 sequence is 15 residues long. The V gene lost 4 bases and the J gene lost 9 bases, with 19 bases spanning the gap. Germline CDR1 and CDR2: SGHVS and FQNEAQ. The CDR3 loop reads CASSSRAGIGSEQFF. The CDR3 DNA reads TGTGCCAGCAGCTCCCGAGCCGGGATTGGGAGTGAGCAGTTCTTC. Looking up the rest from reference TRBV7-8 and TRBJ2-1 gives the full variable domain: GAGVSQSPRYKVAKRGQDVALRCDPISGHVSLFWYQQALGQGPEFLTYFQNEAQLDKSGLPSDRFFAERPEGSVSTLKIQRTQQEDSAVYLCASSSRAGIGSEQFFGPGTRLTVL.